Listed here are 31 T cell receptor beta chains from one sample, sequenced in a study of T cell responses to AZD1222 COVID-19 vaccine. Clones were read by immunoSEQ multiplex PCR, and TCRdb kept only the in-frame ones, dropping some. The sample lists 150,000 to 200,000 clones, approximately 90% occurring once. Sequencing was performed on peripheral blood, taken on day 0 of AZD1222 vaccination. The receptors were gathered from an adult in good health.

J is TRBJ2-7 and V is TRBV2; possibly TRBD1 or TRBD2 for D (5 bases each). Trimming took off 2 bases at V and 0 bases at J, with 11 bases between the two ends. The CDR3 spans 15 residues. CDR1 SNHLY and CDR2 FYNNEI come from the germline V gene. The CDR3 protein is CASSETQRGSYEQYF. CDR3 DNA: TGTGCCAGCAGTGAAACCCAGAGGGGCTCCTACGAGCAGTACTTC.

V is TRBV5-1 and J is TRBJ2-3, with 7 positions matching TRBD2. The V segment lost 0 bases and the J segment 4 bases; nucleotides outside the gene matches: 5. There are 15 residues in the CDR3. Germline CDR1 and CDR2: SGHRS and YFSETQ. CDR3 DNA sequence: TGCGCCAGCAGCTTGGAAGGGAGGGCCGCAGATACGCAGTATTTT. It is translated as CASSLEGRAADTQYF. The whole variable domain, filled in from reference TRBV5-1 and TRBJ2-3, reads KAGVTQTPRYLIKTRGQQVTLSCSPISGHRSVSWYQQTPGQGLQFLFEYFSETQRNKGNFPGRFSGRQFSNSRSEMNVSTLELGDSALYLCASSLEGRAADTQYFGPGTRLTVL.

This sequence joins TRBV29-1 and TRBJ2-7; unclear D gene. Per germline, CDR1 SQVTM and CDR2 ANQGSEA. Deletions cut 4 bases from V and 0 bases from J, with 7 bases between. CDR3 length: 12 residues. The CDR3 loop reads CSVVVNSYEQYF. DNA of the CDR3: TGCAGCGTTGTCGTCAACTCCTACGAGCAGTACTTC.

This clone was recorded only once. The CDR3 DNA follows: TGTGCCAGCAGCCAAGATGGTCGCGGGAAAGGAGACAATGAGCAGTTCTTC. Residues: CASSQDGRGKGDNEQFF. The chain is built from TRBV4-2 and TRBJ2-1; D is possibly TRBD2 (6 bases). V lost 0 bases and J lost 5, with 17 bases in between. Germline CDR1 LGHNA, CDR2 YNFKEQ. This CDR3 is built from 17 residues.

The rearrangement links TRBV7-9 to TRBJ2-3; 13 nucleotides agree with TRBD2. This CDR3 has 16 amino acids. Germline CDR1 SEHNR, CDR2 FQNEAQ (reference sequence). After removal of 8 bases from V and 3 bases from J, the junction contained 8 bases not matched to a gene. This CDR3 is CASRRLAGGGTDTQYF. CDR3 sequence (DNA): TGTGCCAGCCGCAGACTAGCGGGGGGCGGGACAGATACGCAGTATTTT.

The chain uses TRBV24-1 and TRBJ1-2, with 7 positions matching TRBD1. Germline assignment: CDR1 KGHDR and CDR2 SFDVKD. This CDR3 region has 13 residues. After removal of 5 bases from V and 11 bases from J, the junction contained 10 bases not matched to a gene. The CDR3 DNA follows: TGTGCCACCAGTGGCACGACAGGGTTGGGGTACACCTTC. This translates into CATSGTTGLGYTF.

The J gene is TRBJ2-2, the V gene TRBV27, with 7 bases identical to TRBD2. Germline V gene lookup returns CDR1 MNHEY and CDR2 SMNVEV (reference sequence). The CDR3 has 16 residues. Trimming took 3 bases from V and 3 from J; bases not matched to a gene: 7. The CDR3 loop is CASSFQGGAYTGELFF. The DNA of the CDR3 is TGTGCCAGCAGTTTCCAGGGAGGGGCCTACACCGGGGAGCTGTTTTTT.

This chain connects TRBV7-2 to TRBJ2-7, with unresolved D. Per germline, CDR1 SGHTA and CDR2 FQGNSA. The CDR3 consists of 14 residues. Trimming took 1 base from V and 1 from J, leaving 8 bases between them. The CDR3 region is CASSLERVSYEQYF. The CDR3 region has the DNA TGTGCCAGCAGCTTAGAACGGGTTTCCTACGAGCAGTACTTC.

The chain carries TRBV2 and TRBJ1-6; D uncertain. The CDR3 runs to 13 residues. Trimming pared 2 bases from V and 10 bases from J, leaving 9 bases between. Germline V gene lookup returns CDR1 SNHLY and CDR2 FYNNEI. CDR3: CASSEWVVSPLHF. The CDR3 nucleotides read TGTGCCAGCAGTGAATGGGTAGTCTCACCCCTCCACTTT.

V and J are TRBV6-5 and TRBJ2-7, with 7 nucleotides matching TRBD1. There are 12 residues in the CDR3. In germline, CDR1 is MNHEY, CDR2 SVGAGI. V was clipped by 8 bases and J by 3 bases; unmatched bases: 4. For the CDR3, the DNA is TGTGCCAGCGGAACAGGGGACTACGAGCAGTACTTC. Residues: CASGTGDYEQYF.

The gene calls are TRBV2 and TRBJ1-2; the match to TRBD1 covers 10 bases. The CDR3 sequence is 16 residues long. The germline V gene has CDR1 SNHLY and CDR2 FYNNEI. V gave up 3 bases and J gave up 4 bases; unmatched junction bases: 8. The DNA for the CDR3 is TGTGCCAGCAGTGATGACAGGGGGCGGCTTAGCTATGGCTACACCTTC. This sequence encodes CASSDDRGRLSYGYTF.

The chain uses TRBV18 and TRBJ1-6; possibly TRBD1 for D (5 bases). V was cut by 2 bases and J by 9 bases, with 11 bases left in between. Per the germline V gene, CDR1 is KGHSH and CDR2 is LQKENI. The CDR3 is 14 amino acids. As DNA, the CDR3 is TGTGCCAGCTCACCATCAGGGATCGGTTCACCCCTCCACTTT. It codes for CASSPSGIGSPLHF.

This clone appeared a single time. This chain links TRBV3-1 (or the pseudogene TRBV3-2) with TRBJ2-2; D gene ambiguous. This CDR3 contains 18 residues. With 3 bases removed from V and 5 bases from J, the gap between germline ends came to 22 bases. Germline CDR1 and CDR2: LGHDT and YNNKEL (reference sequence). In nucleotides, the CDR3 is TGTGCCAGCAGCCAGGGAAGGCTCGGCGGACCGTCGACCGGGGAGCTGTTTTTT. Protein product: CASSQGRLGGPSTGELFF.

The chain is built from TRBV4-3 and TRBJ2-2; 8 bases map to TRBD2. CDR1 and CDR2 from the germline V gene are LGHNA and YSLEER. V was clipped by 0 bases and J by 4 bases; unmatched bases: 1. CDR3 length equals 15 residues. The CDR3 bases are TGCGCCAGCAGCCAAGAGGCGGGAGGCACCGGGGAGCTGTTTTTT. This codes for CASSQEAGGTGELFF.

The rearrangement uses TRBV2 and TRBJ2-6, with a possible D match to TRBD1 (6 bases). The germline CDR1 and CDR2 sequences are SNHLY and FYNNEI. CDR3 length: 15 amino acids. The V gene lost 6 bases and the J gene lost 0 bases, with 9 bases spanning the gap. The CDR3 nucleotides read TGTGCCAGCAGCCAACAGGGCTCTGGGGCCAACGTCCTGACTTTC. Its protein product is CASSQQGSGANVLTF.

V usage is TRBV7-9 and J usage is TRBJ1-1, with D unresolved. Trimming pared 4 bases from V and 7 bases from J, leaving 10 bases between. CDR1 is SEHNR and CDR2 is FQNEAQ in the germline V gene (reference sequence). This CDR3 spans 12 amino acids. The CDR3 loop is CASSSVQIEAFF. As DNA, the CDR3 is TGTGCCAGCAGCTCGGTCCAGATTGAAGCTTTCTTT.

The chain combines TRBV25-1 with TRBJ1-1; D might be TRBD1 (6 bases). The CDR3 runs 16 residues. V shed 6 bases and J shed 0 bases, with 17 bases lying between them. The germline gives CDR1 MGHDK, CDR2 SYGVNS. The CDR3 is CASSRGRGIMNTEAFF. The CDR3 coding sequence is TGTGCCAGCAGCAGGGGTCGGGGCATTATGAACACTGAAGCTTTCTTT.

The chain employs TRBV9 and TRBJ1-2; 9 bases match TRBD1. Looked up from germline, CDR1 is SGDLS and CDR2 is YYNGEE. The CDR3 sequence is 14 residues long. Trimming cost V 4 bases and J 8 bases; bases outside gene matches: 9. The CDR3 nucleotides are TGTGCCAGCAGCACCTACAGGGGGCGCTGGGGCTACACCTTC. Encoded protein: CASSTYRGRWGYTF.

The chain couples TRBV5-1 to TRBJ2-2, with 9 positions matching TRBD1. There are 15 residues in the CDR3. Germline loops: CDR1 SGHRS, CDR2 YFSETQ. V lost 6 bases and J lost 1; bases outside the gene matches: 4. The CDR3 region has the DNA TGCGCCAGCACCCCGGGACAGGGGAACACCGGGGAGCTGTTTTTT. Its translation is CASTPGQGNTGELFF.

The V gene is TRBV3-1 (or the pseudogene TRBV3-2), the J gene TRBJ1-6; 7 bases map to TRBD1. CDR3 length: 14 residues. In germline, CDR1 is LGHDT, CDR2 YNNKEL (reference sequence). V was pared by 5 bases and J by 9 bases, with 7 bases of the junction left unmatched. Here the CDR3 DNA reads TGTGCCAGCAGCTGGGGACAGCAATTTTCACCCCTCCACTTT. It yields the protein CASSWGQQFSPLHF.

V is TRBV5-4 and J is TRBJ1-3; no clear D gene. Trimming stripped 4 bases from V and 0 bases from J, with 8 bases between. The CDR3 loop spans 14 amino acids. Germline assignment: CDR1 SGHNT and CDR2 YYREEE (reference sequence). The CDR3, as DNA: TGTGCCAGCAGCCCAGGATTCTCTGGAAACACCATATATTTT. Translated, it gives CASSPGFSGNTIYF.

The chain recombines TRBV19 with TRBJ1-1; 8 bases fit TRBD1. Germline CDR1 reads LNHDA; CDR2 reads SQIVND (reference sequence). This CDR3 has 14 amino acids. V dropped 6 bases and J dropped 3; count of bases not matched to a gene: 6. The CDR3 sequence is CASRMGTGDTEAFF. CDR3 nucleotides: TGTGCCAGTAGGATGGGGACAGGTGACACTGAAGCTTTCTTT.

The J gene is TRBJ2-5, the V gene TRBV28; 12 nucleotides agree with TRBD2. The germline CDR1 and CDR2 sequences are MDHEN and SYDVKM. Trimming took 2 bases from V and 4 from J; bases not matched to a gene: 11. CDR3 size: 18 residues. The CDR3: CASSLDWTSGEVRETQYF. CDR3 sequence (DNA): TGTGCCAGCAGTTTAGACTGGACTAGCGGGGAGGTTAGAGAGACCCAGTACTTC.

The CDR3 spells CASRLTAGTASYEQYF. The CDR3 bases are TGTGCAAGTCGCTTAACCGCAGGGACGGCTTCCTACGAGCAGTACTTC. The chain links TRBV12-2 to TRBJ2-7. TRBV12-2 is a known pseudogene. The CDR3 runs 16 residues.

This chain connects TRBV15 to TRBJ2-3; 12 nucleotides agree with TRBD2. V shed 2 bases, J shed 3 bases, and the junction held 6 bases outside the gene matches. Germline V CDR1 and CDR2: LNHNV, YYDKDF (reference sequence). CDR3 length: 17 residues. This CDR3 is CATSRSRLAGATDTQYF. The CDR3 bases are TGTGCCACCAGCAGATCGCGACTAGCGGGGGCGACAGATACGCAGTATTTT.

The rearrangement uses TRBV18 and TRBJ1-5; D call uncertain. Germline V lookup: CDR1 KGHSH, CDR2 LQKENI. V shed 5 bases and J shed 3 bases, with 17 bases lying between them. The CDR3 runs 16 residues. CDR3 DNA sequence: TGTGCCAGCTCAAACAATGGGCAGGCCGCCAATCAGCCCCAGCATTTT. Its protein product is CASSNNGQAANQPQHF.

Turning to this clone: This sample includes further DNA sequences coding for the same CDR3. V and J are TRBV7-2 and TRBJ1-4; TRBD1 matches 10 bases. CDR1 is SGHTA, CDR2 FQGNSA, per germline. V trimming: 5 bases; J trimming: 6 bases; junction bases outside the gene matches: 6. CDR3 size: 15 residues. In DNA form, the CDR3 reads TGTGCCAGCAGCCCCGACAGGGGGCGGGATGAAAAACTGTTTTTT. It yields the protein CASSPDRGRDEKLFF. Variable domain in full (rest from reference TRBV7-2 and TRBJ1-4): GAGVSQSPSNKVTEKGKDVELRCDPISGHTALYWYRQSLGQGLEFLIYFQGNSAPDKSGLPSDRFSAERTGGSVSTLTIQRTQQEDSAVYLCASSPDRGRDEKLFFGSGTQLSVL.

V and J are TRBV28 and TRBJ2-3, with 10 nucleotides matching TRBD2. The CDR3 consists of 17 residues. The V segment lost 4 bases and the J segment 0 bases; nucleotides outside the gene matches: 7. CDR1 is MDHEN and CDR2 is SYDVKM in the germline V gene. The CDR3 is CASSSRTSGYSTDTQYF. For the CDR3, the DNA is TGTGCCAGCAGTTCAAGGACTAGCGGCTATAGCACAGATACGCAGTATTTT.

This chain links TRBV30 with TRBJ2-5; 11 nucleotides agree with TRBD2. Trimming took 4 bases from V and 4 from J; bases not matched to a gene: 17. Germline CDR1 GTSNPN, CDR2 SVGIG (reference sequence). The CDR3 length is 18 residues. As DNA, the CDR3 is TGTGCCTGGAACAGCCCTACTAGCGGGAGAGCGTCTCGAGAGACCCAGTACTTC. Protein: CAWNSPTSGRASRETQYF. The full variable domain, completed using reference TRBV30 and TRBJ2-5, is SQTIHQWPATLVQPVGSPLSLECTVEGTSNPNLYWYRQAAGRGLQLLFYSVGIGQISSEVPQNLSASRPQDRQFILSSKKLLLSDSGFYLCAWNSPTSGRASRETQYFGPGTRLLVL.

The V and J genes are TRBV6-5 and TRBJ1-1, with D tentatively TRBD1 (5 bases). CDR3 length equals 13 residues. Germline lookup yields CDR1 MNHEY and CDR2 SVGAGI. Trimming stripped 7 bases from V and 1 base from J, with 10 bases between. This chain's CDR3 is CASIRGGNTEAFF. The DNA of the CDR3 is TGTGCCAGCATCCGGGGGGGGAACACTGAAGCTTTCTTT.

The table lists this clone with a count of one. The chain is built from TRBV7-9 and TRBJ2-3; no firm D call. CDR1 and CDR2 (germline): SEHNR, FQNEAQ (reference sequence). V was trimmed by 5 bases and J by 7 bases, leaving 10 bases between them. The CDR3 runs 12 residues. The chain's CDR3 is CASSPERHTQYF. CDR3 in DNA: TGTGCCAGCAGCCCGGAAAGGCATACGCAGTATTTT.